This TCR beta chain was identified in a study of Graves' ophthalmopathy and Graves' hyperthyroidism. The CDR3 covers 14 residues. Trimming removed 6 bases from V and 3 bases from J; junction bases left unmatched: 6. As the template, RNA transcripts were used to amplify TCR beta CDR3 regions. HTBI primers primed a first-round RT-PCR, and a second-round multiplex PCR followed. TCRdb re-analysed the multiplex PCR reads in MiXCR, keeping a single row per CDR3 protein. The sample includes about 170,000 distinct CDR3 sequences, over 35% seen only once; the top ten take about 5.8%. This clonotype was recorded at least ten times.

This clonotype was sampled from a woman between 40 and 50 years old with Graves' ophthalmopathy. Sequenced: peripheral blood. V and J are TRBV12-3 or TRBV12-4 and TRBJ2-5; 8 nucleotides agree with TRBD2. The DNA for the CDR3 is TGTGCCAGCAGACCGGGACTAGGGAAAGAGACCCAGTACTTC. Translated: CASRPGLGKETQYF.